These 29 T cell receptor beta chains were sequenced from one sample in a study of control samples from healthy donors and cancer patients (dated by TCRdb to 2018 to 2020). The library came from the immunoSEQ multiplex PCR assay. Entries here come from immuneACCESS through TCRdb and include only in-frame sequences with V and J called. Some clones fail to appear in such tables; in the studies checked, an unresolved V gene covers under half of the shortfall, and the cause of the remainder is unknown. The sample table records approximately 140,000 clones; about 88% of these occur just once. Clones ranked in the top ten supply 8% to 9.5% of the sample. Sequences were obtained from blood. The source is a woman younger than 45 in good health.

The CDR3 region is CASSLGARTDNFF. The DNA of the CDR3 is TGTGCCAGCAGCTTAGGGGCCCGGACAGATAATTTCTTT. V usage is TRBV7-8 and J usage is TRBJ1-1; a possible D gene is TRBD1 (6 bases). Germline CDR1 and CDR2: SGHVS and FQNEAQ. The CDR3 length is 13 residues. Trimming left V 1 base short and J 13 bases short, with 16 bases between.

The V gene is TRBV28, the J gene TRBJ1-2; 10 bases are shared with TRBD1. The CDR3 contains 17 residues. V shed 1 base, J shed 6 bases, and the junction held 11 bases outside the gene matches. In germline, CDR1 is MDHEN, CDR2 SYDVKM. CDR3 DNA sequence: TGTGCCAGCAGTTTATTCGCCCCCGAGACAGGGGGCGATGGCTACACCTTC. This translates into CASSLFAPETGGDGYTF.

The chain combines TRBV28 with TRBJ1-2; maybe TRBD1 (5 bases). The CDR3 sequence is 14 residues long. The germline CDR1 and CDR2 sequences are MDHEN and SYDVKM. Trimming removed 7 bases from V and 2 bases from J, with 14 bases in between. The CDR3 sequence is CASTLGHLNYGYTF. In DNA, the CDR3 is TGTGCCAGCACCCTAGGACACCTAAACTATGGCTACACCTTC.

Notes on this clone: One end of the junction varies from germline; a read error may be responsible. V and J are TRBV10-3 and TRBJ2-4; 7 positions match TRBD1. Germline V gene data show CDR1 as ENHRY and CDR2 as SYGVKD. This CDR3 region has 14 residues. As DNA, the CDR3 is TGTGCCATCAGTGGAGGTGACTTAGGGACAGCCTTGGACTTC. As protein: CAISGGDLGTALDF.

This rearrangement joins TRBV29-1 to TRBJ2-7, with 12 positions matching TRBD2. The ends lost 6 bases at V and 6 bases at J; junction bases unmatched: 21. This CDR3 is built from 18 residues. CDR1 is SQVTM and CDR2 is ANQGSEA in the germline V gene. The CDR3 DNA follows: TGCAGCGTCATATTATTCCTAGCGGGAGGGCCCTCTTTGGGCGAGCAGTACTTC. The encoded protein is CSVILFLAGGPSLGEQYF.

This chain links TRBV6-5 with TRBJ1-1; possibly TRBD1 for D (6 bases). The CDR3 is 15 residues long. Germline values: CDR1 MNHEY, CDR2 SVGAGI. Trimming took off 0 bases at V and 5 bases at J, with 13 bases between the two ends. CDR3 DNA sequence: TGTGCCAGCAGTTACTCGTCGGGGGCAAGTACTGAAGCTTTCTTT. This gives the protein CASSYSSGASTEAFF.

This chain joins TRBV20-1 and TRBJ2-5, with D perhaps given as TRBD1 or TRBD2 (5 bases each). The length of the CDR3 is 16 residues. V was pared by 3 bases and J by 5 bases, with 22 bases between. Looked up from germline, CDR1 is DFQATT and CDR2 is SNEGSKA (reference sequence). The CDR3 DNA reads TGCAGTGCTAGTGGGATGTCTGTGAGATGGGGGGAGACCCAGTACTTC. It specifies CSASGMSVRWGETQYF.

This clone was recorded once. This chain uses TRBV3-1 (or the pseudogene TRBV3-2) with TRBJ2-7, with D possibly matching TRBD2 (6 bases). The CDR3 contains 13 residues. Germline V gene lookup returns CDR1 LGHDT and CDR2 YNNKEL (reference sequence). V was clipped by 6 bases and J by 7 bases, with 16 bases between them. CDR3 protein: CASRRDSPEEQYF. In nucleotides, the CDR3 is TGTGCCAGCAGAAGGGACTCGCCGGAGGAGCAGTACTTC.

The chain uses TRBV30 and TRBJ2-1; D ambiguous. CDR1 and CDR2 (germline): GTSNPN, SVGIG (reference sequence). The CDR3 runs to 14 residues. The V end lost 0 bases, the J end lost 6 bases, and 12 bases lay between the germline ends. CDR3 in amino acids: CAWSVGLGINEQFF. Written as DNA, the CDR3 is TGTGCCTGGAGTGTAGGGCTAGGAATCAATGAGCAGTTCTTC.

The count of this clone is one. The rearrangement uses TRBV19 and TRBJ1-2, with D hard to call. With 7 bases removed from V and 4 bases from J, the gap between germline ends came to 25 bases. The CDR3 is 17 amino acids. Germline CDR1 reads LNHDA; CDR2 reads SQIVND (reference sequence). The DNA of the CDR3 is TGTGCCAGTATGGCCCCGGGCGCATTGTACCTAGGCTATGGCTACACCTTC. This translates into CASMAPGALYLGYGYTF.

This chain uses TRBV7-9 with TRBJ2-1; D possibly corresponds to TRBD2 (6 bases). The CDR3 has 16 amino acids. Germline CDR1 SEHNR, CDR2 FQNEAQ (reference sequence). Deletions cut 3 bases from V and 0 bases from J, with 12 bases between. The CDR3 nucleotides are TGTGCCAGCAGCTTCTCTGGAGCGGGCTCCTACAATGAGCAGTTCTTC. Translated: CASSFSGAGSYNEQFF.

J is TRBJ1-2 and V is TRBV6-5, with 7 bases identical to TRBD1. Germline values: CDR1 MNHEY, CDR2 SVGAGI. Trimming cost V 5 bases and J 4 bases; bases outside gene matches: 10. This CDR3 is built from 15 residues. CDR3 sequence reads: CASSPGQAGGYGYTF. CDR3 bases: TGTGCCAGCAGTCCTGGACAGGCCGGCGGCTATGGCTACACCTTC.

As DNA, the CDR3 is TGTGCCAGCAGCTTAGTGGGACTAGCAACCTACGAGCAGTACTTC. Its protein product is CASSLVGLATYEQYF. The chain combines TRBV7-6 with TRBJ2-7, with 9 bases lining up with TRBD2. This CDR3 has 15 residues. V shed 1 base, J shed 2 bases, and the junction held 3 bases outside the gene matches. From germline, CDR1 is SGHVS and CDR2 FNYEAQ.

This chain links TRBV30 with TRBJ2-5; D gene uncertain. Trimming stripped 1 base from V and 4 bases from J, with 4 bases between. The length of the CDR3 is 11 residues. Germline-derived CDR1 and CDR2 are GTSNPN and SVGIG (reference sequence). The chain's CDR3 is CAWSGRETQYF. The CDR3 DNA sequence: TGTGCCTGGAGTGGGCGAGAGACCCAGTACTTC.

This chain connects TRBV9 to TRBJ1-2; D gene uncertain. Germline loops: CDR1 SGDLS, CDR2 YYNGEE. The CDR3 extends over 14 amino acids. V gave up 0 bases and J gave up 2 bases, with 8 bases separating them. The CDR3 loop reads CASSVAGKNYGYTF. The CDR3 bases are TGTGCCAGCAGCGTAGCTGGGAAAAACTATGGCTACACCTTC. Full variable domain (outside the CDR3, taken from reference TRBV9 and TRBJ1-2): DSGVTQTPKHLITATGQRVTLRCSPRSGDLSVYWYQQSLDQGLQFLIQYYNGEERAKGNILERFSAQQFPDLHSELNLSSLELGDSALYFCASSVAGKNYGYTFGSGTRLTVV.

This chain uses TRBV7-2 with TRBJ1-5, with 8 positions matching TRBD1. V gave up 5 bases and J gave up 3 bases; unmatched junction bases: 9. Per germline, CDR1 SGHTA and CDR2 FQGNSA. The CDR3 runs 16 residues. CDR3 loop: CASSLIDRGFNQPQHF. The CDR3 DNA is TGTGCCAGCAGCCTAATAGACAGGGGATTCAATCAGCCCCAGCATTTT.

The rearrangement uses TRBV11-1 and TRBJ1-3, with D unclear. The germline gives CDR1 SGHAT, CDR2 FQDESV (reference sequence). Trimming took 0 bases from V and 0 from J, leaving 6 bases between them. The CDR3 consists of 15 residues. In nucleotides, the CDR3 is TGTGCCAGCAGCTTAGCGGCGGCCTCTGGAAACACCATATATTTT. This translates into CASSLAAASGNTIYF.

V is TRBV7-7 and J is TRBJ2-2; 7 nucleotides match TRBD2. The CDR3 sequence is 15 residues long. Per the germline V gene, CDR1 is SSHAT and CDR2 is FNYEAQ (reference sequence). Trimming took 3 bases from V and 0 from J; bases not matched to a gene: 1. This CDR3 is CASSFGLANTGELFF. The CDR3 DNA sequence: TGTGCCAGCAGCTTTGGACTAGCGAACACCGGGGAGCTGTTTTTT.

This clone was found once. The V gene is TRBV13, the J gene TRBJ2-1, with TRBD2 matching over 7 bases. The CDR3 loop spans 15 amino acids. Germline CDR1 is PRHDT and CDR2 is FYEKMQ (reference sequence). With V trimmed by 0 bases and J by 6 bases, 5 bases remained unmatched. The CDR3 nucleotides are TGTGCCAGCAGCTTAGGGCAGGGAGGGCGCAATGAGCAGTTCTTC. Its translation is CASSLGQGGRNEQFF.

J is TRBJ1-4 and V is TRBV21-1; the DNA was not compared with TRBD1, the D call given in the table. TRBV21-1 is a pseudogene segment. This CDR3 is built from 19 residues. The CDR3 sequence: CASSKRPDRGQFKGEKLFF. The CDR3 nucleotides read TGTGCCAGCAGCAAACGGCCCGACAGGGGGCAATTCAAAGGCGAAAAACTGTTTTTT.

This clone was counted between two and nine times. The genes are TRBV7-9 and TRBJ2-3, with a weak D call TRBD1 (6 bases). With 4 bases removed from V and 0 bases from J, the gap between germline ends came to 8 bases. The CDR3 length is 14 residues. Germline values: CDR1 SEHNR, CDR2 FQNEAQ (reference sequence). The CDR3 here is CASSSGQSTDTQYF. In nucleotides, the CDR3 is TGTGCCAGCAGCTCCGGACAGAGCACAGATACGCAGTATTTT.

The chain recombines TRBV3-1 (or the pseudogene TRBV3-2) with TRBJ1-5, with D unclear. Germline V gene data show CDR1 as LGHDT and CDR2 as YNNKEL (reference sequence). The V and J ends lost 1 base and 2 bases respectively, with 9 bases between them. The CDR3 extends over 15 amino acids. The CDR3 sequence: CASSQGVWGNQPQHF. DNA for the CDR3: TGTGCCAGCAGCCAAGGGGTTTGGGGCAATCAGCCCCAGCATTTT.

The chain links TRBV20-1 to TRBJ2-3, with no clear D. Germline V gene lookup returns CDR1 DFQATT and CDR2 SNEGSKA (reference sequence). V was clipped by 7 bases and J by 2 bases, with 7 bases between them. This CDR3 is 11 amino acids long. The CDR3 loop is CSVSVTDTQYF. The CDR3 DNA sequence: TGCAGTGTGTCGGTCACAGATACGCAGTATTTT.

This CDR3 is CAISGYGNTGELFF. The CDR3 coding sequence is TGTGCCATCAGTGGTTACGGGAACACCGGGGAGCTGTTTTTT. The rearrangement links TRBV10-3 to TRBJ2-2; D is unclear. The CDR3 runs 14 residues. CDR1 is ENHRY and CDR2 is SYGVKD in the germline V gene. Trimming left V 4 bases short and J 1 base short, with 7 bases between.

The chain combines TRBV19 with TRBJ1-1; no firm D call. Germline values: CDR1 LNHDA, CDR2 SQIVND (reference sequence). The CDR3 sequence is 16 residues long. Trimming took 6 bases from V and 1 from J, leaving 18 bases between them. This CDR3 reads CASRAVAAERNTEAFF. CDR3 in DNA: TGTGCCAGTAGAGCCGTCGCGGCGGAAAGGAACACTGAAGCTTTCTTT.

The rearrangement joins TRBV7-8 to TRBJ2-7, with TRBD2 matching 7 bases. There are 15 residues in the CDR3. Germline assignment: CDR1 SGHVS and CDR2 FQNEAQ. V lost 1 base to trimming and J lost 4 bases; unmatched junction nucleotides: 7. CDR3 loop: CASSLVGGIGYEQYF. In DNA, the CDR3 is TGTGCCAGCAGCTTAGTGGGGGGGATAGGTTACGAGCAGTACTTC.

The chain has TRBV29-1 and TRBJ1-4; 9 nucleotides align to TRBD1. Germline V gene lookup returns CDR1 SQVTM and CDR2 ANQGSEA. The CDR3 length is 13 residues. The V segment lost 7 bases and the J segment 7 bases; nucleotides outside the gene matches: 7. This CDR3 reads CSAAGQGGEKLFF. CDR3 bases: TGCAGCGCGGCGGGACAGGGTGGTGAAAAACTGTTTTTT.

The chain combines TRBV9 with TRBJ2-1; 9 bases line up with TRBD2. The CDR3 has 15 amino acids. From germline, CDR1 is SGDLS and CDR2 YYNGEE. The trim removed 0 bases at V and 8 bases at J, leaving 6 bases unmatched. The DNA of the CDR3 is TGTGCCAGCAGCGTAGGCGGGAGGGCCGGAGATGAGCAGTTCTTC. Amino acids: CASSVGGRAGDEQFF.

The chain uses TRBV12-3 or TRBV12-4 and TRBJ2-5, with D uncertain. V was cut by 1 base and J by 0 bases, with 3 bases left in between. CDR3 length: 13 amino acids. CDR3 nucleotide sequence: TGTGCCAGCAGTTTAGTTAACCAAGAGACCCAGTACTTC. Its protein product is CASSLVNQETQYF.